The next 19 T cell receptor beta chains were all read from a single sample in a study of blood T cell repertoires in COVID-19. The data were produced by immunoSEQ multiplex PCR, yet TCRdb's version contains in-frame clones alone and is incomplete. The data hold 200,000 to 250,000 clones, with about 85% observed a single time. Source material: peripheral blood. The receptors were gathered from a man aged 30 to 45 with active or convalescent COVID-19.

The rearrangement joins TRBV28 to TRBJ1-4; tentatively, D is TRBD1 (5 bases). V shed 10 bases and J shed 1 base, with 13 bases lying between them. CDR1 MDHEN and CDR2 SYDVKM come from the germline V gene. The CDR3 spans 14 residues. The CDR3 sequence is CANPRQGTNEKLFF. The DNA for the CDR3 is TGTGCCAATCCGCGGCAGGGAACTAATGAAAAACTGTTTTTT.

CDR3 amino acids: CASSLFVLGQGGSNYGYTF. The CDR3 nucleotides read TGTGCCAGCAGTTTATTCGTCCTAGGACAGGGGGGAAGTAACTATGGCTACACCTTC. The gene calls are TRBV28 and TRBJ1-2; TRBD1 aligns across 10 bases. From germline, CDR1 is MDHEN and CDR2 SYDVKM. This CDR3 has 19 residues. Germline trimming cut 1 base from V and 1 base from J; bases unmatched to any gene: 12.

The gene calls are TRBV19 and TRBJ2-1, with 8 bases lining up with TRBD2. V lost 4 bases to trimming and J lost 4 bases; unmatched junction nucleotides: 9. The CDR3 runs 16 residues. Germline-derived CDR1 and CDR2 are LNHDA and SQIVND (reference sequence). The CDR3 coding sequence is TGTGCCAGTAGTACTCAGACTAGCGCACGATACAATGAGCAGTTCTTC. Amino acids: CASSTQTSARYNEQFF.

The chain carries TRBV6-6 and TRBJ1-1, with TRBD1 matching 8 bases. V was pared by 2 bases and J by 6 bases, with 5 bases of the junction left unmatched. The CDR3 length is 14 residues. The V gene's germline CDR1 is MNHNY and CDR2 SVGAGI (reference sequence). CDR3 bases: TGTGCCAGCAGTTACCCAAAACAGGGGGCTGAAGCTTTCTTT. Residues: CASSYPKQGAEAFF.

The chain carries TRBV19 and TRBJ1-1; TRBD1 matches 10 bases. V shed 10 bases and J 4 bases; nucleotides not matched to a gene: 15. Germline CDR1 is LNHDA and CDR2 is SQIVND (reference sequence). CDR3 length equals 16 residues. CDR3 sequence reads: CATHAGTGVFATEAFF. The CDR3 DNA follows: TGTGCCACACACGCCGGGACAGGGGTATTCGCCACTGAAGCTTTCTTT.

The chain has TRBV11-2 and TRBJ1-6; 7 nucleotides match TRBD1. Trimming removed 5 bases from V and 5 bases from J; junction bases left unmatched: 6. The CDR3 runs to 15 residues. Germline-derived CDR1 and CDR2 are SGHAT and FQNNGV. The CDR3 protein is CASSHTGQNNSPLHF. The CDR3 DNA is TGTGCCAGCAGCCATACGGGACAGAATAATTCACCCCTCCACTTT.

The V gene is TRBV2, the J gene TRBJ2-1; D may be TRBD2 (6 bases). Per germline, CDR1 SNHLY and CDR2 FYNNEI. V dropped 3 bases and J dropped 6 bases, with 12 bases sitting between them. This CDR3 region has 14 residues. The CDR3 DNA reads as TGTGCCAGCAGTGATTTGACTAGTGGCAATGAGCAGTTCTTC. Amino acids: CASSDLTSGNEQFF.

This chain uses TRBV15 with TRBJ2-1; 9 nucleotides align to TRBD1. The V gene end was trimmed by 2 bases and the J gene end by 4 bases; junction bases not matched to a gene: 6. The CDR3 runs to 16 residues. Germline CDR1 reads LNHNV; CDR2 reads YYDKDF (reference sequence). This chain's CDR3 is CATSRMGGTGYNEQFF. CDR3 sequence (DNA): TGTGCCACCAGCAGAATGGGCGGGACAGGGTACAATGAGCAGTTCTTC.

The chain employs TRBV4-2 and TRBJ1-4, with 8 bases fitting TRBD1. This CDR3 has 17 residues. CDR1 is LGHNA, CDR2 YNFKEQ, per germline. V gave up 0 bases and J gave up 4 bases; unmatched junction bases: 7. In DNA form, the CDR3 reads TGTGCCAGCAGCCAAGATCCTGGAACAGGGGGTAATGAAAAACTGTTTTTT. This gives the protein CASSQDPGTGGNEKLFF.

The chain carries TRBV30 and TRBJ1-2, with D possibly TRBD1 on 5 matching bases. V lost 2 bases, J lost 5 bases, and 12 bases lay in between. CDR1 is GTSNPN, CDR2 SVGIG, per germline (reference sequence). The CDR3 loop spans 13 amino acids. In nucleotides, the CDR3 is TGTGCCTGGAGTCCTTTAGGGGATTATGGCTACACCTTC. Its protein product is CAWSPLGDYGYTF.

J is TRBJ2-7 and V is TRBV10-3, with TRBD2 matching 10 bases. Germline trimming cut 0 bases from V and 4 bases from J; bases unmatched to any gene: 3. Germline CDR1 and CDR2: ENHRY and SYGVKD. The CDR3 runs to 15 residues. This CDR3 reads CAISESASGSYEQYF. The CDR3 coding sequence is TGTGCCATCAGTGAGTCTGCTAGCGGGAGTTACGAGCAGTACTTC.

The V call is TRBV11-2, the J call TRBJ1-1; 8 bases map to TRBD1. V shed 1 base, J shed 3 bases, and the junction held 7 bases outside the gene matches. Germline CDR1 is SGHAT and CDR2 is FQNNGV. This CDR3 is 16 amino acids long. CDR3 sequence (DNA): TGTGCCAGCAGCTTAGTAGCAGGGGGCTGGGACACTGAAGCTTTCTTT. It specifies CASSLVAGGWDTEAFF.

In this sample, this clone turned up a few times. The chain employs TRBV7-2 and TRBJ2-3; possible D gene TRBD2, 6 bases. The V and J ends lost 1 base and 0 bases respectively, with 8 bases between them. CDR1 SGHTA and CDR2 FQGNSA come from the germline V gene. The CDR3 consists of 15 residues. CDR3: CASSLVAASTDTQYF. The CDR3 DNA follows: TGTGCCAGCAGCTTAGTAGCGGCTAGCACAGATACGCAGTATTTT.

The genes are TRBV11-2 and TRBJ2-7; tentative D call: TRBD1 (5 bases). Between the trimmed V and J ends, which lost 6 bases and 7 bases, there was a span of 13 bases. CDR1 and CDR2 from the germline V gene are SGHAT and FQNNGV. The CDR3 totals 12 residues. CDR3 sequence (DNA): TGTGCCAGCAGATTTCAGGGAAGTGAGCAGTACTTC. Its protein is CASRFQGSEQYF.

The CDR3 loop is CASQATGHTEAFF. CDR3 DNA: TGTGCCTCACAGGCCACAGGCCACACTGAAGCTTTCTTT. V usage is TRBV28 and J usage is TRBJ1-1, with D possibly being TRBD1 (5 bases). Germline CDR1 reads MDHEN; CDR2 reads SYDVKM. The CDR3 covers 13 residues. Trimming cost V 11 bases and J 3 bases, with 16 bases left between them.

This chain uses TRBV29-1 with TRBJ1-1; TRBD1 agrees at 12 bases. Trimming at V came to 5 bases and at J to 7 bases, leaving 17 bases not matched to a gene. The CDR3 has 17 amino acids. Germline lookup yields CDR1 SQVTM and CDR2 ANQGSEA. The CDR3, as DNA: TGCAGCGTTAAGATGTTATACCGGGACAGGGGGCAGGGTGAAGCTTTCTTT. The encoded protein is CSVKMLYRDRGQGEAFF.

In regard to this clone: The sample has other DNA sequences that encode this CDR3 too. This rearrangement joins TRBV9 to TRBJ1-3; D is undetermined. Germline V CDR1 and CDR2: SGDLS, YYNGEE. CDR3 length: 15 residues. Trimming shortened V by 0 bases and J by 2 bases, and 9 bases separated the two germline ends. CDR3 in amino acids: CASSVAGGAGNTIYF. CDR3 DNA: TGTGCCAGCAGCGTAGCTGGAGGTGCTGGAAACACCATATATTTT.

The genes are TRBV3-1 (or the pseudogene TRBV3-2) and TRBJ2-1; 9 bases map to TRBD2. Germline values: CDR1 LGHDT, CDR2 YNNKEL (reference sequence). Trimming took 2 bases from V and 0 from J; bases not matched to a gene: 2. The length of the CDR3 is 16 residues. CDR3 DNA: TGTGCCAGCAGCCAACTAGCGGGAAGCTCCTACAATGAGCAGTTCTTC. Its protein product is CASSQLAGSSYNEQFF.

DNA for the CDR3: TGCGCCAGCAGCTTGGAGCCAGGGGCGGGAAACACCATATATTTT. Residues: CASSLEPGAGNTIYF. This rearrangement joins TRBV5-1 to TRBJ1-3, with D tentatively TRBD1 (6 bases). The CDR3 contains 15 residues. V shed 0 bases and J shed 4 bases, with 11 bases lying between them. Germline V lookup: CDR1 SGHRS, CDR2 YFSETQ.